The clone carrying this TCR beta chain came up a few times. The antigen is unknown. Germline CDR1 and CDR2: SGDLS and YYNGEE. The CDR3 loop spans 14 amino acids. Trimming cost V 4 bases and J 2 bases; bases outside gene matches: 6. Amplified TCR beta CDR3 regions came from RNA transcripts. The TCR CDR3 first-round RT-PCR relied on the HTBI primer set. TCRdb analysed the multiplex PCR reads with MiXCR anew, one entry per CDR3 protein. The table records 250,000 to 300,000 distinct CDR3 sequences, around 19% of them present only once. The source of the sample is a study of T cells in Graves' hyperthyroidism and ophthalmopathy. Study results and caveats: Classification by a 13 V-J model distinguished ophthalmopathy from stable hyperthyroidism.

The sample was blood. The chain joins TRBV9 to TRBJ2-7; 7 bases fit TRBD1. The origin of this receptor is a man in his fifties or sixties with Graves' ophthalmopathy. CDR3 DNA sequence: TGTGCCAGCAGCTCAGGGGGTTTTCCCTACGAGCAGTACTTC. This translates into CASSSGGFPYEQYF.